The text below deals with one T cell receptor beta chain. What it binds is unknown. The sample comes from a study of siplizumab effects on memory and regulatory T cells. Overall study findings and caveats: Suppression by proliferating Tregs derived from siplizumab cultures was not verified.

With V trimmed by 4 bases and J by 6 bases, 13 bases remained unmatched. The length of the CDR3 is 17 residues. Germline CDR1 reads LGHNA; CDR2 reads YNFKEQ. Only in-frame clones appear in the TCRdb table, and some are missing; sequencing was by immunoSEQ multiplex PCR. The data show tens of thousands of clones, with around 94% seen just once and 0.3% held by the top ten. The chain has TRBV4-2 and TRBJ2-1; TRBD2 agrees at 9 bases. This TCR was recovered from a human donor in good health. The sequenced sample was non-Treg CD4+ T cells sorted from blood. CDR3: CASSPLGSGRQANEQFF. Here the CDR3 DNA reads TGTGCCAGCAGCCCTCTAGGGAGCGGGAGGCAGGCCAATGAGCAGTTCTTC.